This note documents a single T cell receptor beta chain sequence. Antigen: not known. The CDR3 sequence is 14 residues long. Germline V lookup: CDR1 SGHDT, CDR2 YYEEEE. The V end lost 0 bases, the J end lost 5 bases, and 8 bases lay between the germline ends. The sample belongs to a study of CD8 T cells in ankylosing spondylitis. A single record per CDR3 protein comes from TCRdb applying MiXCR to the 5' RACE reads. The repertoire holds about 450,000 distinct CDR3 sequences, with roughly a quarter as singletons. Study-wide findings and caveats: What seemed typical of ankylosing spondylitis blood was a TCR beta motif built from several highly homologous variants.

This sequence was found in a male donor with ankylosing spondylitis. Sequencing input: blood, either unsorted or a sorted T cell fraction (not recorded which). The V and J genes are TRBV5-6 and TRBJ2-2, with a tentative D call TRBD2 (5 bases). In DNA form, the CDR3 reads TGTGCCAGCAGCTTGGAATCGGGGACCGGGGAGCTGTTTTTT. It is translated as CASSLESGTGELFF.